This is a list of T cell receptor beta chains from one sample in a study of OX40 agonist ivuxolimab in advanced cancers. TCRdb keeps only in-frame clones here, not all; method: immunoSEQ multiplex PCR. The top ten hold over 2% of the sample, which has around 51,000 clones, about 78% seen once. This material consisted of CD4+ or CD8+ T cells sorted from blood, taken in a trial of the OX40 agonist ivuxolimab. All receptors come from an adult with an advanced solid tumor such as melanoma, head and neck, liver or kidney cancer. Each CDR3 is given with its conserved first and last residue.

j_call	v_call	cdr3_aa
TRBJ1-2	TRBV9	CASSVYEFSNYGYTF
TRBJ1-6	TRBV7-2	CASSTGLGPGALHF
TRBJ1-2	TRBV5-6	CASSFRQSNYGYTF
TRBJ1-1	TRBV19	CASSMPAGGNTEAFF
TRBJ2-7	TRBV5-1	CASSPSGSSYEQYF
TRBJ2-1	TRBV4-1	CASSQDVERSYNEQFF
TRBJ2-7	TRBV28	CASSFPQRSGRYEQYF
TRBJ1-5	TRBV2	CASRLGEGKQPQHF
TRBJ1-3	TRBV9	CASSGRGLSSGNTIYF
TRBJ1-2	TRBV28	CASRYRQDSYGYTF
TRBJ1-1	TRBV28	CASSVGRINTEAFF
TRBJ2-3	TRBV6-5	CASSWVGSTDTQYF
TRBJ2-7	TRBV2	CASSDSGDRGDEQYF
TRBJ1-2	TRBV27	CASSLSWHTGGYTF
TRBJ2-5	TRBV11-2	CASSPGLRGETQYF